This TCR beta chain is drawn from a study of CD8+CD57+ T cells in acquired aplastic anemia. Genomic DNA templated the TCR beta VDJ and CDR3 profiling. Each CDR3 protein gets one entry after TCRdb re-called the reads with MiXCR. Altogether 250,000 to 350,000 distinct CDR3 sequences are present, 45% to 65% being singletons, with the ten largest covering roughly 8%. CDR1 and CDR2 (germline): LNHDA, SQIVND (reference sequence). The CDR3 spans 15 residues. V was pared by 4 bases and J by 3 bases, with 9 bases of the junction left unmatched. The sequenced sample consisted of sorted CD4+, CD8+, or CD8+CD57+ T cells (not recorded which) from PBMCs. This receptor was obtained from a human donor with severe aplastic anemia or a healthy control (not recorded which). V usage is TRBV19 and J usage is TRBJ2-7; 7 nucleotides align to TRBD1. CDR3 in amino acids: CASSRYRGTLYEQYF. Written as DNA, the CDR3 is TGTGCCAGTAGTAGGTACAGGGGTACCCTCTACGAGCAGTACTTC.